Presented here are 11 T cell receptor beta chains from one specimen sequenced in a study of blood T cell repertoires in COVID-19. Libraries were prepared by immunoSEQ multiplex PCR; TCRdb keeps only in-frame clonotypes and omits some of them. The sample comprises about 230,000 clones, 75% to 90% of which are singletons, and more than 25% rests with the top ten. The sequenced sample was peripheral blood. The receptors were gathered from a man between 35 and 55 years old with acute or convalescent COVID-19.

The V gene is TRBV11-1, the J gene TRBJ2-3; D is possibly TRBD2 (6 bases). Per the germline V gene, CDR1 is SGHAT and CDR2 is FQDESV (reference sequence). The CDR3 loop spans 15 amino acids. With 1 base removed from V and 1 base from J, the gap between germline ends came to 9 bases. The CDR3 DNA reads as TGTGCCAGCAGCTTAGTGGGCGGGGGCACAGATACGCAGTATTTT. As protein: CASSLVGGGTDTQYF.

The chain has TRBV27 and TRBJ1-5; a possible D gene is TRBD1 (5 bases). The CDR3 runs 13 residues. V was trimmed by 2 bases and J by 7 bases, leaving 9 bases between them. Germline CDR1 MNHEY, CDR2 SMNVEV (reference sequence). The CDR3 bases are TGTGCCAGCAGTTTAGGAGGGGACCAGCCCCAGCATTTT. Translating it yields CASSLGGDQPQHF.

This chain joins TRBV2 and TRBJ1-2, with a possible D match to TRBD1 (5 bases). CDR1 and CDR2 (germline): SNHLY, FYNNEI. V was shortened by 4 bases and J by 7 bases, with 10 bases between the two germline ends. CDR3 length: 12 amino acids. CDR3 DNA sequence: TGTGCCAGCAGTGGGTCAGGGTTTGGCTACACCTTC. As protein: CASSGSGFGYTF.

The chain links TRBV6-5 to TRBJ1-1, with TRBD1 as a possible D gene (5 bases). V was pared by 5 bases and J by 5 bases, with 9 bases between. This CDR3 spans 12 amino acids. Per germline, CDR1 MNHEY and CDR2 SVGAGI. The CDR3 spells CASSSRVTEAFF. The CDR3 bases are TGTGCCAGCAGTAGCAGGGTTACTGAAGCTTTCTTT.

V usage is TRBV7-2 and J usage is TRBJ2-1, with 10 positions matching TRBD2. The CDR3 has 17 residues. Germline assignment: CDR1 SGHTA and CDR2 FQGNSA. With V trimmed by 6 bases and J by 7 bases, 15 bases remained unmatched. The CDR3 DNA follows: TGTGCCAGCAGAACCAGCGGGAGGGCCCTCGATAGGAATGAGCAGTTCTTC. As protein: CASRTSGRALDRNEQFF.

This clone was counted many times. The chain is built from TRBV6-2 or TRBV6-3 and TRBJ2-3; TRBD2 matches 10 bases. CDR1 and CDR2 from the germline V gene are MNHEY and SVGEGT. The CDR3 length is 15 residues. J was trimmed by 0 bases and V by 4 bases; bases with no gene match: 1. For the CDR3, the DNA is TGTGCCAGCAGTTTGACTAGCGGGAGCACAGATACGCAGTATTTT. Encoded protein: CASSLTSGSTDTQYF.

The CDR3 here is CASSPRGGGNYGYTF. As DNA, the CDR3 is TGTGCCAGCAGTCCTAGGGGAGGGGGGAACTATGGCTACACCTTC. J is TRBJ1-2 and V is TRBV6-5; D might be TRBD1 (6 bases). Per germline, CDR1 MNHEY and CDR2 SVGAGI. This CDR3 contains 15 residues. The V gene lost 5 bases and the J gene lost 2 bases, with 15 bases spanning the gap.

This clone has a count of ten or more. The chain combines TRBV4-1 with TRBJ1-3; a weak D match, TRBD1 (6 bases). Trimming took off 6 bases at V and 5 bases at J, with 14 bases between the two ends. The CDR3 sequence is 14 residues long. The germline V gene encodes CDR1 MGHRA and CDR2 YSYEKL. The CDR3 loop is CASSSNTGRNTIYF. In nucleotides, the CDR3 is TGCGCCAGCAGTTCTAATACAGGGAGAAACACCATATATTTT.

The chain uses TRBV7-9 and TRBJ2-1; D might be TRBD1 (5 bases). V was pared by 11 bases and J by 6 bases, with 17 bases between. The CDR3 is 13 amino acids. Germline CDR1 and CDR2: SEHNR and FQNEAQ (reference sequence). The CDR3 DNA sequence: TGTGCCGGGGCGGCGGCCTTCCTCAATGAGCAGTTCTTC. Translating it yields CAGAAAFLNEQFF.

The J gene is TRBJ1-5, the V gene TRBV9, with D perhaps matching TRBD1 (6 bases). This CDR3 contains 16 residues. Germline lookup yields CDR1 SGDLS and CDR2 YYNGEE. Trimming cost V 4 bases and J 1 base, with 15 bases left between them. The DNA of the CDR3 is TGTGCCAGCAGCCCCAGTCCGGGGGGCAGCAATCAGCCCCAGCATTTT. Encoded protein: CASSPSPGGSNQPQHF.

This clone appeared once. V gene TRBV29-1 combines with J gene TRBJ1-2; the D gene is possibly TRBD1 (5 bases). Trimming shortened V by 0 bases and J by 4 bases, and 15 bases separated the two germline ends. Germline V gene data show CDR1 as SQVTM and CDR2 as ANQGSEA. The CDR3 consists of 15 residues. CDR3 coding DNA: TGCAGCGTTGAAGATTACGGGGGTGGAGTCTATGGCTACACCTTC. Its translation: CSVEDYGGGVYGYTF. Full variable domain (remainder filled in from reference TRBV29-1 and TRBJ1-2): SAVISQKPSRDICQRGTSLTIQCQVDSQVTMMFWYRQQPGQSLTLIATANQGSEATYESGFVIDKFPISRPNLTFSTLTVSNMSPEDSSIYLCSVEDYGGGVYGYTFGSGTRLTVV.